This passage covers 27 T cell receptor beta chains from one sample sequenced in a study of shared clonotypes between healthy human individuals (dated by TCRdb to 2020 to 2021). The library was produced with the immunoSEQ multiplex PCR assay. Drawn from immuneACCESS, this table holds only the in-frame rearrangements with V and J called that TCRdb kept. Clones are partly lost; checked studies trace under half to an unresolved V gene and leave the rest unexplained. For this sample there are hundreds of thousands of clones; roughly three quarters appear just once. Jointly, the top ten make up more than 10% of the sample. The sequenced sample consisted of PBMCs. These receptors originate from a woman aged 40 to 50 in good health. Some clones in this sample may be carry-over from other donors' samples.

The rearrangement joins TRBV6-5 to TRBJ2-1; 8 bases align to TRBD2. With V trimmed by 8 bases and J by 6 bases, 6 bases remained unmatched. This CDR3 is built from 13 residues. Per germline, CDR1 MNHEY and CDR2 SVGAGI. CDR3 coding DNA: TGTGCCAGCCGGCGGCTAGCGGGCAATGAGCAGTTCTTC. It translates to CASRRLAGNEQFF.

The chain employs TRBV5-4 and TRBJ2-3; 13 nucleotides align to TRBD2. The CDR3 loop spans 17 amino acids. V lost 3 bases to trimming and J lost 11 bases; unmatched junction nucleotides: 15. Germline assignment: CDR1 SGHNT and CDR2 YYREEE (reference sequence). The CDR3 region has the DNA TGTGCCAGCAGCTCGCGGACTAGCGGGAGCTTGGTGTCGAGGCAGTATTTT. Its translation is CASSSRTSGSLVSRQYF. The variable domain in full, with the rest retrieved from reference TRBV5-4 and TRBJ2-3, is ETGVTQSPTHLIKTRGQQVTLRCSSQSGHNTVSWYQQALGQGPQFIFQYYREEENGRGNFPPRFSGLQFPNYSSELNVNALELDDSALYLCASSSRTSGSLVSRQYFGPGTRLTVL.

The genes are TRBV5-4 and TRBJ1-2, with D maybe TRBD1 (5 bases). The CDR3 contains 15 residues. Trimming cost V 4 bases and J 0 bases, with 13 bases left between them. Germline lookup yields CDR1 SGHNT and CDR2 YYREEE (reference sequence). The CDR3 bases are TGTGCCAGCAGCCCCCACGGGGCCTCTAACTATGGCTACACCTTC. Residues: CASSPHGASNYGYTF.

This chain uses TRBV6-5 with TRBJ2-2, with D maybe TRBD2 (5 bases). Trimming shortened V by 0 bases and J by 7 bases, and 12 bases separated the two germline ends. This CDR3 is 15 amino acids long. From germline, CDR1 is MNHEY and CDR2 SVGAGI. DNA for the CDR3: TGTGCCAGCAGTTACTCTAAGAGCCGGGGCGGGGAGCTGTTTTTT. It codes for CASSYSKSRGGELFF.

Comments on this clone: A much more abundant neighbour one base away suggests this may be a read error. The chain has TRBV18 and TRBJ2-6, with 11 bases lining up with TRBD2. The ends lost 5 bases at V and 1 base at J; junction bases unmatched: 4. This CDR3 contains 17 residues. The germline gives CDR1 KGHSH, CDR2 LQKENI. The CDR3 DNA reads as TGTGCCAGCTCAGAGACTAGCGGGAAATCTGGGGCCAACGTCCTGACTTTC. It yields the protein CASSETSGKSGANVLTF.

This chain connects TRBV27 to TRBJ2-1; D remains ambiguous. Germline lookup yields CDR1 MNHEY and CDR2 SMNVEV (reference sequence). Trimming stripped 0 bases from V and 5 bases from J, with 11 bases between. CDR3 size: 15 residues. This chain's CDR3 is CASSLSAVSNNEQFF. CDR3 in DNA: TGTGCCAGCAGTTTATCGGCAGTTAGTAACAATGAGCAGTTCTTC.

The CDR3 loop is CASKRTEQRDTEAFF. The CDR3 DNA reads TGCGCCAGCAAGCGGACAGAGCAGCGTGACACTGAAGCTTTCTTT. The chain combines TRBV5-1 with TRBJ1-1; weak D call: TRBD1 (6 bases). The V gene's germline CDR1 is SGHRS and CDR2 YFSETQ. Trimming shortened V by 6 bases and J by 3 bases, and 18 bases separated the two germline ends. The CDR3 totals 15 residues.

This clone has only a few counts. The rearrangement links TRBV7-8 to TRBJ2-2; possibly TRBD2 for D (6 bases). Per the germline V gene, CDR1 is SGHVS and CDR2 is FQNEAQ. Trimming removed 1 base at V and 1 base at J, with 10 bases between. The CDR3 totals 16 residues. CDR3 sequence (DNA): TGTGCCAGCAGCTTAGTAGGAGGGGTGAACACCGGGGAGCTGTTTTTT. Its protein is CASSLVGGVNTGELFF. Variable domain in full (rest from reference TRBV7-8 and TRBJ2-2): GAGVSQSPRYKVAKRGQDVALRCDPISGHVSLFWYQQALGQGPEFLTYFQNEAQLDKSGLPSDRFFAERPEGSVSTLKIQRTQQEDSAVYLCASSLVGGVNTGELFFGEGSRLTVL.

On this clone: With a much larger clone just one base away, this may be a read error. This same CDR3 is encoded by further DNA sequences in the sample. The chain carries TRBV5-8 and TRBJ1-1; D not resolved. The CDR3 totals 14 residues. The germline V gene encodes CDR1 SGHTS and CDR2 YDEGEE. Trimming shortened V by 2 bases and J by 7 bases, and 15 bases separated the two germline ends. The CDR3 coding sequence is TGTGCCAGCAGCTTAGATTGGGATTTCAGTGAAGCTTTCTTT. Protein product: CASSLDWDFSEAFF.

This clone was observed a handful of times. A much more abundant neighbour one base away suggests this may be a read error. The sample contains more than one DNA sequence encoding this CDR3. The chain has TRBV7-9 and TRBJ1-1, with a tentative D call TRBD1 (5 bases). From germline, CDR1 is SEHNR and CDR2 FQNEAQ (reference sequence). The CDR3 contains 13 residues. The V end was cut by 2 bases, the J end by 1 base, with 5 bases between. The CDR3 coding sequence is TGTGCCAGCAGCTTAACAGGGAACACTGAAGCTTTCTTT. Translation gives CASSLTGNTEAFF.

This sequence joins TRBV5-1 and TRBJ1-6; D is uncertain. Germline lookup yields CDR1 SGHRS and CDR2 YFSETQ. The CDR3 extends over 15 amino acids. Trimming removed 7 bases from V and 0 bases from J, with 11 bases in between. CDR3 residues: CASALGSSYNSPLHF. The CDR3 DNA sequence: TGCGCCAGCGCATTGGGGAGCTCCTATAATTCACCCCTCCACTTT. Using reference TRBV5-1 and TRBJ1-6 for the parts outside the CDR3, the full variable domain is KAGVTQTPRYLIKTRGQQVTLSCSPISGHRSVSWYQQTPGQGLQFLFEYFSETQRNKGNFPGRFSGRQFSNSRSEMNVSTLELGDSALYLCASALGSSYNSPLHFGNGTRLTVT.

The rearrangement uses TRBV28 and TRBJ2-7, with 7 bases aligning to TRBD1. Trimming at V came to 6 bases and at J to 0 bases, leaving 5 bases not matched to a gene. Germline lookup yields CDR1 MDHEN and CDR2 SYDVKM. This CDR3 spans 14 amino acids. CDR3 residues: CASRLQGSSYEQYF. CDR3 bases: TGTGCCAGCAGACTACAGGGGTCCTCCTACGAGCAGTACTTC.

With regard to this clone: This probably arose from a read error, given a far larger clone one base away. This chain links TRBV30 with TRBJ1-2; D is uncertain. Germline V gene data show CDR1 as GTSNPN and CDR2 as SVGIG (reference sequence). Trimming pared 3 bases from V and 7 bases from J, leaving 15 bases between. This CDR3 comprises 13 residues. DNA of the CDR3: TGTGCCTGGAGCGGGAAGGGAAGGGTTGGCTACACCTTC. It translates to CAWSGKGRVGYTF.

The V gene is TRBV10-2, the J gene TRBJ1-5; 8 bases align to TRBD1. Germline V gene lookup returns CDR1 WSHSY and CDR2 SAAADI. CDR3 length: 13 amino acids. The V and J ends lost 6 bases and 7 bases, in that order; junction bases with no gene match: 5. This chain's CDR3 is CASSQGARQPQHF. The CDR3 region has the DNA TGCGCCAGCAGCCAGGGGGCACGGCAGCCCCAGCATTTT.

The chain links TRBV28 to TRBJ2-4; possibly TRBD2 for D (5 bases). Per germline, CDR1 MDHEN and CDR2 SYDVKM. With 5 bases removed from V and 0 bases from J, the gap between germline ends came to 14 bases. This CDR3 is 16 amino acids long. CDR3 protein: CASSAHGEIAKNIQYF. For the CDR3, the DNA is TGTGCCAGCAGTGCCCACGGGGAAATAGCCAAAAACATTCAGTACTTC. Complete variable domain (other parts from reference TRBV28 and TRBJ2-4): DVKVTQSSRYLVKRTGEKVFLECVQDMDHENMFWYRQDPGLGLRLIYFSYDVKMKEKGDIPEGYSVSREKKERFSLILESASTNQTSMYLCASSAHGEIAKNIQYFGAGTRLSVL.

This clone was observed a handful of times. The gene calls are TRBV18 and TRBJ2-1; a weak D match, TRBD1 (5 bases). The V end was cut by 2 bases, the J end by 5 bases, with 16 bases between. The germline V gene has CDR1 KGHSH and CDR2 LQKENI. The CDR3 extends over 16 amino acids. The CDR3 DNA is TGTGCCAGCTCACCAAGTCCGCCAGGGTGGGACAATGAGCAGTTCTTC. Protein product: CASSPSPPGWDNEQFF.

This clone was seen at least ten times. The gene calls are TRBV5-5 and TRBJ2-7, with D unresolved. The V gene's germline CDR1 is SGHKS and CDR2 YYEKEE (reference sequence). This CDR3 is built from 12 residues. The ends were cut back, 4 bases at V and 7 bases at J, with 12 bases in the middle. For the CDR3, the DNA is TGTGCCAGCAGCCGACATGAAGGGGAGCAGTACTTC. This gives the protein CASSRHEGEQYF.

In regard to this clone: A far larger clone is only one base removed, so a read error is likely. The V call is TRBV19, the J call TRBJ1-2; D gene unclear. In germline, CDR1 is LNHDA, CDR2 SQIVND (reference sequence). The CDR3 is made up of 14 amino acids. The chain's CDR3 is CASSTLKEFYGFTF. CDR3 bases: TGTGCCAGTAGTACCCTGAAGGAATTCTATGGCTTCACCTTC.

This CDR3 is CASSQERSGQETQYF. CDR3 bases: TGTGCCAGCAGCCAAGAAAGAAGCGGACAAGAGACCCAGTACTTC. The gene calls are TRBV4-2 and TRBJ2-5, with a weak D call TRBD2 (5 bases). Trimming took off 0 bases at V and 2 bases at J, with 10 bases between the two ends. From germline, CDR1 is LGHNA and CDR2 YNFKEQ. The CDR3 runs 15 residues.

CDR3 in amino acids: CASSPGQTNTEAFF. The CDR3 coding sequence is TGTGCCAGCAGCCCCGGTCAAACGAACACTGAAGCTTTCTTT. The rearrangement uses TRBV7-6 and TRBJ1-1; D is undetermined. Germline CDR1 SGHVS, CDR2 FNYEAQ. V was cut by 5 bases and J by 1 base, with 11 bases left in between. This CDR3 has 14 residues.

The rearrangement uses TRBV4-2 and TRBJ2-7; D may match TRBD1 or TRBD2 (6 bases each). The CDR3 is 15 amino acids. Germline assignment: CDR1 LGHNA and CDR2 YNFKEQ. Trimming stripped 0 bases from V and 2 bases from J, with 11 bases between. The CDR3 here is CASSQEEGGPYEQYF. Here the CDR3 DNA reads TGTGCCAGCAGCCAAGAAGAGGGGGGACCCTACGAGCAGTACTTC.

The chain joins TRBV7-6 to TRBJ2-3, with 10 nucleotides matching TRBD2. The germline V gene has CDR1 SGHVS and CDR2 FNYEAQ. The CDR3 extends over 18 amino acids. Losses at the gene ends were 5 bases for V and 5 bases for J; bases not matched to a gene: 16. The CDR3 DNA follows: TGTGCCAGCAGCCCCCGGGTATTGCTAGCGGGAGAAGAAGATACGCAGTATTTT. As protein: CASSPRVLLAGEEDTQYF. Variable domain in full (rest from reference TRBV7-6 and TRBJ2-3): GAGVSQSPRYKVTKRGQDVALRCDPISGHVSLYWYRQALGQGPEFLTYFNYEAQQDKSGLPNDRFSAERPEGSISTLTIQRTEQRDSAMYRCASSPRVLLAGEEDTQYFGPGTRLTVL.

The chain is built from TRBV5-1 and TRBJ1-2; unclear D gene. The CDR3 consists of 16 residues. The ends were cut back, 2 bases at V and 0 bases at J, with 14 bases in the middle. Germline CDR1 SGHRS, CDR2 YFSETQ. In DNA, the CDR3 is TGCGCCAGCAGCTTCAGCCAGAGGGAAGCTAACTATGGCTACACCTTC. Amino acid sequence: CASSFSQREANYGYTF.

The J gene is TRBJ1-4, the V gene TRBV28, with D unresolved. The germline V and J ends were trimmed by 3 bases and 8 bases, with 7 bases remaining between them. CDR1 MDHEN and CDR2 SYDVKM come from the germline V gene. The CDR3 loop spans 12 amino acids. Written as DNA, the CDR3 is TGTGCCAGCAGTTTGGCCAGAGAAAAACTGTTTTTT. Its protein is CASSLAREKLFF.

The chain joins TRBV28 to TRBJ2-1; TRBD1 is a possible D gene (6 bases). The CDR3 contains 17 residues. Trimming shortened V by 6 bases and J by 0 bases, and 18 bases separated the two germline ends. The germline CDR1 and CDR2 sequences are MDHEN and SYDVKM. This chain's CDR3 is CASSSRADSRSYNEQFF. Here the CDR3 DNA reads TGTGCCAGCAGCAGTCGTGCGGACAGTCGCTCCTACAATGAGCAGTTCTTC.

The rearrangement joins TRBV11-3 to TRBJ2-1, with D possibly being TRBD2 (6 bases). The CDR3 has 15 amino acids. V lost 1 base and J lost 9, with 16 bases in between. Germline CDR1 is SGHNT and CDR2 is YENEEA. Written as DNA, the CDR3 is TGTGCCAGCAGCTTAGCAGGGACGCAACTAGCTGAGCAGTTCTTC. This encodes CASSLAGTQLAEQFF.

This chain uses TRBV18 with TRBJ2-5, with 8 bases identical to TRBD1. The junction had 1 base not matched to a gene; V was cut back by 2 bases and J by 2 bases. Per germline, CDR1 KGHSH and CDR2 LQKENI. There are 14 residues in the CDR3. The CDR3 here is CASSPRDRQETQYF. CDR3 DNA sequence: TGTGCCAGCTCACCAAGGGACAGGCAAGAGACCCAGTACTTC.